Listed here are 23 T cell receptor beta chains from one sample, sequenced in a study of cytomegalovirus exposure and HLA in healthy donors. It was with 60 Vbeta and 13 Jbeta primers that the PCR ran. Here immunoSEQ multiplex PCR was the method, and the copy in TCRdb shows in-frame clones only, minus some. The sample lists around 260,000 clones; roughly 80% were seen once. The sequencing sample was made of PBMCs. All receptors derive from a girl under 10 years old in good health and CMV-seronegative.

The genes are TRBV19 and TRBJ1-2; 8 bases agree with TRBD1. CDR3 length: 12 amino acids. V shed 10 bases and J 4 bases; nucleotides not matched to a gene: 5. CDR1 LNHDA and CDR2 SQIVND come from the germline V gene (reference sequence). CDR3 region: CATKDRGYGYTF. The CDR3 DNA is TGTGCCACCAAAGACAGGGGCTATGGCTACACCTTC.

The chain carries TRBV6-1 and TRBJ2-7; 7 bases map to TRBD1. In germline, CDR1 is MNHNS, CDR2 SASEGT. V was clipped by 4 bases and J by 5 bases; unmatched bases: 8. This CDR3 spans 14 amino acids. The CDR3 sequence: CASSGQGRGNEQYF. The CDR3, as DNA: TGTGCCAGCAGTGGGCAGGGCAGGGGGAACGAGCAGTACTTC.

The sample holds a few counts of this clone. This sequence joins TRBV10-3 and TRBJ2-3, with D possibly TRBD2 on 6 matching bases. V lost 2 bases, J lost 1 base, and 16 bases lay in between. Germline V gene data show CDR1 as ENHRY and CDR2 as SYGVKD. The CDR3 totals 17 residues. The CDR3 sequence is CAISEPGSGGRTDTQYF. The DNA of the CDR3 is TGTGCCATCAGTGAGCCCGGGAGCGGTGGGCGCACAGATACGCAGTATTTT.

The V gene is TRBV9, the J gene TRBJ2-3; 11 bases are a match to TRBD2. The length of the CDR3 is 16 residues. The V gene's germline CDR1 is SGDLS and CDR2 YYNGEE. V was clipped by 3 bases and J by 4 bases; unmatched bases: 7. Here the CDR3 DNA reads TGTGCCAGCAGCGCGACTAGCGGGATAAACCCAGATACGCAGTATTTT. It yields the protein CASSATSGINPDTQYF.

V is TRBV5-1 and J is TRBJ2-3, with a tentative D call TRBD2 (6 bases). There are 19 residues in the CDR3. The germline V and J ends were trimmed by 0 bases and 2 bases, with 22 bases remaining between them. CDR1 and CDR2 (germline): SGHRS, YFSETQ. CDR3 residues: CASSLDFARGSAFTDTQYF. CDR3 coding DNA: TGCGCCAGCAGCTTGGATTTTGCGCGGGGCAGCGCCTTCACAGATACGCAGTATTTT.

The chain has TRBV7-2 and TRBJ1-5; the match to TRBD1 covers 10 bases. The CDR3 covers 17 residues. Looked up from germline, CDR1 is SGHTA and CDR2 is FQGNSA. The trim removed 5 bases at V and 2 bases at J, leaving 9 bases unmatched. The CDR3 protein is CASSQMTGGDRNQPQHF. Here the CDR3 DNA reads TGTGCCAGCAGCCAGATGACAGGGGGCGATCGCAATCAGCCCCAGCATTTT.

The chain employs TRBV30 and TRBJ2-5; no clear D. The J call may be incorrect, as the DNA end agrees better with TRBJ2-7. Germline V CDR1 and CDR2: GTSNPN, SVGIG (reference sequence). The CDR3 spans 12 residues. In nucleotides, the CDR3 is TGTGCCTGGAGCCTAGAAATCTACGAGCAGTACTTC. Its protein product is CAWSLEIYEQYF.

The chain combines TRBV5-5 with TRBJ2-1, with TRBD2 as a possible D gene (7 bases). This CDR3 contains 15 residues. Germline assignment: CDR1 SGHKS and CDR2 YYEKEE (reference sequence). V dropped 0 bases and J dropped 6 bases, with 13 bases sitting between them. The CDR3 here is CASSLGGGGFNEQFF. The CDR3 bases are TGTGCCAGCAGCTTGGGGGGGGGCGGTTTCAATGAGCAGTTCTTC. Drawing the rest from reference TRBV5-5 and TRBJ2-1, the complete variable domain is DAGVTQSPTHLIKTRGQQVTLRCSPISGHKSVSWYQQVLGQGPQFIFQYYEKEERGRGNFPDRFSARQFPNYSSELNVNALLLGDSALYLCASSLGGGGFNEQFFGPGTRLTVL.

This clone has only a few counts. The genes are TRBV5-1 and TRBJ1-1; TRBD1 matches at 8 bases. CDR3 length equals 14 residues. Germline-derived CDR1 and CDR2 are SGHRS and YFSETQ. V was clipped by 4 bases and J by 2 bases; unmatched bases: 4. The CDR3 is CASSIGTGNTEAFF. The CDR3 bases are TGCGCCAGCAGCATAGGGACAGGTAACACTGAAGCTTTCTTT.

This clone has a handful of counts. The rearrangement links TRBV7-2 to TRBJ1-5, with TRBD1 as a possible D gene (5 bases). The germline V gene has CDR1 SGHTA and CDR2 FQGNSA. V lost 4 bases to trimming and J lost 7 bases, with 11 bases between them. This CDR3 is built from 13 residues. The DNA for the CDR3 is TGTGCCAGCAGCTCAGGGTCGCGACAGCCCCAGCATTTT. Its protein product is CASSSGSRQPQHF.

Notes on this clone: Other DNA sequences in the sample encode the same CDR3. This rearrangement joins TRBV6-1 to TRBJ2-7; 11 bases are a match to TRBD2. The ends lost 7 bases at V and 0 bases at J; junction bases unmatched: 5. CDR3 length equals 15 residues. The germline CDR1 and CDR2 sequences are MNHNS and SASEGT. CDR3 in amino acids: CASNTLAGDSYEQYF. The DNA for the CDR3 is TGTGCCAGCAATACACTAGCGGGGGACTCCTACGAGCAGTACTTC.

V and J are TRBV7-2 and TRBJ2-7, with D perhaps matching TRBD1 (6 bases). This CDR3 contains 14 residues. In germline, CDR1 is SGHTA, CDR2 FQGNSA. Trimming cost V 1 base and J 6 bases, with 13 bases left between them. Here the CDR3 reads CASSLVSQGSEQYF. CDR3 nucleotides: TGTGCCAGCAGCTTAGTTTCGCAGGGGAGCGAGCAGTACTTC.

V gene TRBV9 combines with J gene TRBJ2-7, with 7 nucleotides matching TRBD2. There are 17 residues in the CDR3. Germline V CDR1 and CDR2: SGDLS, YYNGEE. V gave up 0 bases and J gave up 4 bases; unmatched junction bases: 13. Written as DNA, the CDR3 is TGTGCCAGCAGCGTAGGGGAGGGGCCGCGTTACGGTTACGAGCAGTACTTC. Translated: CASSVGEGPRYGYEQYF.

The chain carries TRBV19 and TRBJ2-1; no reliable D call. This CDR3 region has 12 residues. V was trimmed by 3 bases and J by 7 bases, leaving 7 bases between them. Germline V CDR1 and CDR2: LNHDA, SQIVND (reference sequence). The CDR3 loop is CASSIPGNEQFF. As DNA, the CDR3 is TGTGCCAGTAGTATTCCCGGTAATGAGCAGTTCTTC. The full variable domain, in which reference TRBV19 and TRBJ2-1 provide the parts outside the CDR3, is DGGITQSPKYLFRKEGQNVTLSCEQNLNHDAMYWYRQDPGQGLRLIYYSQIVNDFQKGDIAEGYSVSREKKESFPLTVTSAQKNPTAFYLCASSIPGNEQFFGPGTRLTVL.

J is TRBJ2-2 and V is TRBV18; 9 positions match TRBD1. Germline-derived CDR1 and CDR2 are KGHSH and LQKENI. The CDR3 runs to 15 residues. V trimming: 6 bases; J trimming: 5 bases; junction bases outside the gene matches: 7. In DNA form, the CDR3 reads TGTGCCAGCTCGCCCGGGACAGGGTATACCGGGGAGCTGTTTTTT. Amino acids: CASSPGTGYTGELFF.

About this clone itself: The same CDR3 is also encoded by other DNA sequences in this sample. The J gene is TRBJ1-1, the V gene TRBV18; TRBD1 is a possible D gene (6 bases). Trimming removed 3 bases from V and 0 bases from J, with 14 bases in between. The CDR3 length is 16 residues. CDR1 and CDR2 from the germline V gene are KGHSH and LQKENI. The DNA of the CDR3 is TGTGCCAGCTCACCTGCCTTGACAGGATTGAACACTGAAGCTTTCTTT. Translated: CASSPALTGLNTEAFF.

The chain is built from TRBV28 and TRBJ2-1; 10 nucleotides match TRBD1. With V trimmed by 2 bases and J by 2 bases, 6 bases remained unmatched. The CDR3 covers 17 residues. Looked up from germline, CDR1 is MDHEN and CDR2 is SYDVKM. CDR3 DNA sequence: TGTGCCAGCAGTTTAATGACAGGGGGCTTTACCTACAATGAGCAGTTCTTC. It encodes CASSLMTGGFTYNEQFF.

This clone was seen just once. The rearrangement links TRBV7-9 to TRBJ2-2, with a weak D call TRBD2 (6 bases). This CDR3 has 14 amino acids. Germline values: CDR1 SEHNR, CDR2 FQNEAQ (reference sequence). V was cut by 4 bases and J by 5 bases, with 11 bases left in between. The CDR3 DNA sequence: TGTGCCAGCAGCTGGATCGGGGGAACCGGGGAGCTGTTTTTT. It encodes CASSWIGGTGELFF.

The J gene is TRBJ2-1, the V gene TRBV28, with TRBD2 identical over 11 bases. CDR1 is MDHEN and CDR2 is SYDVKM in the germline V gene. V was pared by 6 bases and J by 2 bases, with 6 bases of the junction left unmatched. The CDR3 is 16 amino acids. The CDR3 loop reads CASSPPTSGTYNEQFF. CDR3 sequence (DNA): TGTGCCAGCAGCCCCCCGACTAGCGGGACCTACAATGAGCAGTTCTTC. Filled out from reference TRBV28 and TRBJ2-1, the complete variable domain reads DVKVTQSSRYLVKRTGEKVFLECVQDMDHENMFWYRQDPGLGLRLIYFSYDVKMKEKGDIPEGYSVSREKKERFSLILESASTNQTSMYLCASSPPTSGTYNEQFFGPGTRLTVL.

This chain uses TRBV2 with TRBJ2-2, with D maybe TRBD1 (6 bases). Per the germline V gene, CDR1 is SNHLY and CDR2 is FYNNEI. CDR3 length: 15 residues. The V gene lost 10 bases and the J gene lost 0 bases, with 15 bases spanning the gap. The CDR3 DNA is TGTGCCACCCTACGGACAGCCTCGAACACCGGGGAGCTGTTTTTT. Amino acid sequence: CATLRTASNTGELFF. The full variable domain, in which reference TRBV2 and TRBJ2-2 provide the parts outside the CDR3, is EPEVTQTPSHQVTQMGQEVILRCVPISNHLYFYWYRQILGQKVEFLVSFYNNEISEKSEIFDDQFSVERPDGSNFTLKIRSTKLEDSAMYFCATLRTASNTGELFFGEGSRLTVL.

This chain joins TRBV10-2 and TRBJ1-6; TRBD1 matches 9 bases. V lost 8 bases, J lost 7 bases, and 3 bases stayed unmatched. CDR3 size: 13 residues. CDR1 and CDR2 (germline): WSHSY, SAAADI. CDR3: CASGDRANSPLHF. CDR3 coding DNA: TGCGCCAGCGGGGACAGGGCCAATTCACCCCTCCACTTT.

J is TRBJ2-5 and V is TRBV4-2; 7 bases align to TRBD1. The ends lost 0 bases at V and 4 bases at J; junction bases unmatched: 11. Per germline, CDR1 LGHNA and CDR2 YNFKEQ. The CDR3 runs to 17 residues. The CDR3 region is CASSQDEGAGVGETQYF. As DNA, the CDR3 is TGTGCCAGCAGCCAAGACGAGGGGGCAGGTGTGGGAGAGACCCAGTACTTC.

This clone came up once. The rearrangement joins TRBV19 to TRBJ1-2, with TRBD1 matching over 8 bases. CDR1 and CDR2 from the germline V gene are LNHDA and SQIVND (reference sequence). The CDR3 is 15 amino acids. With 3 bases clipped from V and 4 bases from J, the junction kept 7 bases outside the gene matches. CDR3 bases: TGTGCCAGTAGTATCGGGACAGGTCGCAGCTATGGCTACACCTTC. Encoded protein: CASSIGTGRSYGYTF. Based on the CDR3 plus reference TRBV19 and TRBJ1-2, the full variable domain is DGGITQSPKYLFRKEGQNVTLSCEQNLNHDAMYWYRQDPGQGLRLIYYSQIVNDFQKGDIAEGYSVSREKKESFPLTVTSAQKNPTAFYLCASSIGTGRSYGYTFGSGTRLTVV.